This T cell receptor (beta chain) was sequenced in a study of cytomegalovirus exposure and HLA in healthy donors. Study-wide results and caveats: Several of the most significant clusters appeared, in a later analysis, to be linked to common viral pathogens.

PCR primers comprised 60 Vbeta and 13 Jbeta primers. Clones were read by immunoSEQ multiplex PCR, and TCRdb kept only the in-frame ones, dropping some. The sample carries approximately 53,000 clones, over 60% recorded once. For this clone: As yet, its antigen is unknown.

The V gene's germline CDR1 is SGDLS and CDR2 YYNGEE. V lost 3 bases and J 4 bases, leaving 13 bases between the germline ends. This CDR3 is 14 amino acids long. This sequence joins TRBV9 and TRBJ1-1; D is perhaps TRBD1 (5 bases). This clonotype originated in a man aged 25-45 years in good health and CMV-seropositive. The sequenced sample consisted of PBMCs. CDR3 region: CASSGGRVSTEAFF. The CDR3 coding sequence is TGTGCCAGCAGCGGGGGGAGGGTTAGCACTGAAGCTTTCTTT.